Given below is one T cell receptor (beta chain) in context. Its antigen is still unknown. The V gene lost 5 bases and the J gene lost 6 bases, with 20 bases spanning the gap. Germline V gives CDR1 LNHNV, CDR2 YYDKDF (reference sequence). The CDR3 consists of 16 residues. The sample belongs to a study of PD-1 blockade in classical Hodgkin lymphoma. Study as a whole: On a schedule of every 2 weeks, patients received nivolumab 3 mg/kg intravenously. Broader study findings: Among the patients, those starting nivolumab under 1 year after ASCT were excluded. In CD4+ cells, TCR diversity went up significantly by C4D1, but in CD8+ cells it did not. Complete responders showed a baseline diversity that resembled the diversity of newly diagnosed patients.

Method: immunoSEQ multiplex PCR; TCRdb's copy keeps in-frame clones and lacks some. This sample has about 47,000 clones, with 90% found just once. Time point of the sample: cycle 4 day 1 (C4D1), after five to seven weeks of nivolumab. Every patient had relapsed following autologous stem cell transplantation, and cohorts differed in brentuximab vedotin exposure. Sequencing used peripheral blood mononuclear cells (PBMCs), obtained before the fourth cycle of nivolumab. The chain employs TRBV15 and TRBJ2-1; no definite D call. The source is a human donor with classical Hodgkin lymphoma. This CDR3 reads CATSPDRRMGGNEQFF. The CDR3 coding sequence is TGTGCCACCAGCCCTGACCGAAGGATGGGTGGCAATGAGCAGTTCTTC. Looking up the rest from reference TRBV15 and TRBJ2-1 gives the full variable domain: DAMVIQNPRYQVTQFGKPVTLSCSQTLNHNVMYWYQQKSSQAPKLLFHYYDKDFNNEADTPDNFQSRRPNTSFCFLDIRSPGLGDTAMYLCATSPDRRMGGNEQFFGPGTRLTVL.